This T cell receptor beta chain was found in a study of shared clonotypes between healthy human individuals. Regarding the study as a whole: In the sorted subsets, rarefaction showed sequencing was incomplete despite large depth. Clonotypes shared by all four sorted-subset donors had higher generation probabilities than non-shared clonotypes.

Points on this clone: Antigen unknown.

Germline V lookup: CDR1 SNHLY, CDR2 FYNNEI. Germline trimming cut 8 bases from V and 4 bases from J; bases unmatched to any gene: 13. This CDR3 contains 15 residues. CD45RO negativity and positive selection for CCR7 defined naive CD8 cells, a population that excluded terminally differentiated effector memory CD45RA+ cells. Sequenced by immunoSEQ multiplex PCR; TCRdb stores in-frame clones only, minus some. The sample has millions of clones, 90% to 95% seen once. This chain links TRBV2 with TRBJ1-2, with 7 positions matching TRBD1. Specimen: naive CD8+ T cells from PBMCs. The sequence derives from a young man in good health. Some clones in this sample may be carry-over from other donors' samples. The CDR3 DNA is TGTGCCAGCCCTACCTCTGAAGGACAGGTCTATGGCTACACCTTC. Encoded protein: CASPTSEGQVYGYTF.